This is a list of T cell receptor beta chains from one sample in a study of cytomegalovirus exposure and HLA in healthy donors. Profiled with immunoSEQ multiplex PCR; TCRdb holds only in-frame clones, not every one. The profile shows 250,000 to 300,000 clones, approximately 83% of them singletons. The sequenced sample consisted of PBMCs. The source is a young woman in good health and CMV-seronegative. CDR3s include the opening cysteine and the closing phenylalanine or tryptophan. The D gene is left open where the match is weak. Where a row states a size, it is once, few, many or the class of an expanded clone; other rows omit it.

j_call clone_size d_call v_call cdr3_aa cdr3_nt
TRBJ2-7 - - TRBV6-5 CASSYSKGIYEQYF TGTGCCAGCAGTTACTCGAAGGGGATCTACGAGCAGTACTTC
TRBJ2-7 - TRBD1 TRBV11-2 CASSSGQGWYEQYF TGTGCCAGCAGCTCCGGACAGGGGTGGTACGAGCAGTACTTC
TRBJ1-2 - TRBD1 TRBV4-1 CASSQNRGDYGYTF TGCGCCAGCAGCCAAAACAGGGGGGACTATGGCTACACCTTC
TRBJ1-2 - - TRBV5-4 CASSPVESYGYTF TGTGCCAGCAGCCCGGTCGAGAGCTATGGCTACACCTTC
TRBJ2-5 - - TRBV5-1 CASSSAQSGRETQYF TGCGCCAGCAGCTCCGCGCAGAGTGGGAGAGAGACCCAGTACTTC
TRBJ2-3 - - TRBV19 CASSSVQPDTQYF TGTGCCAGTAGTTCGGTCCAACCAGATACGCAGTATTTT
TRBJ2-5 - TRBD2 TRBV29-1 CSVVKGQSGGTQYF TGCAGCGTTGTGAAAGGGCAGTCGGGGGGGACCCAGTACTTC
TRBJ1-1 - - TRBV29-1 CSVETGQNTEAFF TGCAGCGTTGAAACAGGACAGAACACTGAAGCTTTCTTT
TRBJ1-1 - - TRBV18 CASSPLLGGDTEAFF TGTGCCAGCTCACCACTGTTGGGGGGTGACACTGAAGCTTTCTTT
TRBJ1-1 few - TRBV19 CASSLGAGTEAFF TGTGCCAGTAGTCTGGGGGCGGGCACTGAAGCTTTCTTT
TRBJ1-2 - - TRBV28 CASTVDRNYGYTF TGTGCCAGCACCGTTGACAGAAACTATGGCTACACCTTC
TRBJ2-7 - TRBD1 TRBV5-1 CASSLTKPGQGAREQYF TGCGCCAGCAGCTTAACTAAACCTGGACAGGGGGCACGTGAGCAGTACTTC
TRBJ2-7 few TRBD2 TRBV30 CAWSVSGGSEYF TGTGCCTGGAGTGTCTCAGGCGGGAGTGAGTACTTC
TRBJ1-3 - TRBD1 TRBV7-2 CASSTGQGRNTIYF TGTGCCAGCAGCACCGGACAGGGCCGGAACACCATATATTTT
TRBJ1-1 - TRBD1 TRBV6-1 CASSVQGLNTEAFF TGTGCCAGCAGTGTACAGGGGTTGAACACTGAAGCTTTCTTT